This T cell receptor beta chain was profiled in a study of circulating CD8 cells and anti-PD-1 response in melanoma (TCRdb year 2020). In the study overall: Nivolumab was administered to patients intravenously at 3 mg/kg every 2 weeks. The melanoma cohort had around 13 patients, seven of whom got anti-PD-1 as first-line therapy, while the other six had previously had targeted therapy or immunotherapy. Patients with complete or partial responses were classified as responders; those with stable or progressive disease (RECIST v1.1) as non-responders. The TCR repertoire analysis covered some eleven melanoma patients: 7 non-responders and 4 responders. On on-treatment samples, PD-1 was detected using a biotinylated anti-human IgG4 antibody. General study outcomes and caveats: Repertoires were largely private between subsets, with under 8% of TRB clonotypes shared at M1; sharing was highest between DPOS and TIGIT. Because tumor material was not accessible, tumor reactivity was instead assessed by peptide assays on expanded sorted subsets. The DNEG repertoire was the most diverse; PD-1 and DPOS showed similar, higher clonality, and TIGIT repertoires were the least diverse. Because material was limited, most experiments were generally run without replicates. The published TCR repertoire comparisons used only baseline and M1 samples from a small cohort with few responders. Both treatment-naive and previously treated patients were included in the cohort, and this mixing was noted by the authors as something that could influence results.

The CDR3 spans 14 residues, from the cysteine through the phenylalanine. Only CDR3 DNA is held: 42 bases, read in frame from base 1. The CDR1 and CDR2 encoded by the germline V gene (reference sequence) are MNHEY and SMNVEV. V was cut back by 5 bases and J by 6 bases, leaving a gap of 14 bases between them. For sequencing, a NextSeq 500 was employed. The QIAseq Immune Repertoire RNA Library Kit, Human TCR Panel was used to prepare TCR libraries from around 15 ng of total RNA. The TCR libraries were sequenced on an Illumina NextSeq using a Mid Output V2 kit and asymmetric 261x41 paired-end reads. Each TCR library was diluted to approximately 3.9 nM, after which the TCR libraries were pooled, denatured and loaded at about 1 pM. As for how the authors treated the data: Processing of the TCR FASTQ files took place in the QIAGEN GeneGlobe Data Analysis Center, and downstream analysis was done in R 3.5.2. Clonality was calculated as one minus the Shannon entropy normalized by the log of the number of unique productive sequences. For each subset, Fisher exact tests at 5% FDR were used to find TRA or TRB clonotypes whose abundance differed between baseline and M1. Differentially abundant clonotypes were categorized as emerging, expanding, contracting or non-expanding/contracting. Morisita's overlap index was used to measure repertoire overlap between patients. TCRdb reprocessing: public reads trimmed at Q25 with fastp, clones called with MiXCR, in-frame beta chains kept. Each entry merges the rows of one CDR3 protein and shows their most common DNA and genes. The V and J calls and clone size are TCRdb's, not the authors'. Here the sample has 420 or so distinct CDR3 sequences; approximately 4.6% occur a single time. The top ten hold 43% of the sample.

Compared with the rest of its sample, this clonotype is medium-sized (0.01 to 0.1%). It has no known antigen specificity. Base qualities are not recorded, but no much larger clone differs from it by a single base. A BD FACSAria II cell sorter was used to sort four subsets, defined by PD-1 and/or TIGIT, from live CD3+CD8+TCRalphabeta+ cells. Circulating CD8 T cells were sorted into four subsets by PD-1 and TIGIT expression to characterize their relevance to anti-PD-1 therapy response. From each sorted CD8 T-cell subset, both TCR alpha and TCR beta chains were sequenced. Peripheral blood was drawn before the first anti-PD-1 injection and after two and four injections. PBMCs were isolated immediately by Ficoll gradient centrifugation. Until use, PBMCs were kept cryopreserved in liquid nitrogen in RPMI containing around 22% FCS and about 9.5% DMSO. After thawing, PBMCs were stained with a viability dye and with antibodies against CD3, CD8alpha, TCRalphabeta, PD-1 and TIGIT. The RNeasy Kit was used to extract total RNA, and all samples had a RIN greater than 7.

The origin of this receptor is a human donor with melanoma. The sequences come from CD8+ T cells from PBMCs, collected at baseline or after one month of anti-PD-1 therapy (not recorded which). The sequence is built from TRBV27 and TRBJ2-1, with the identity of the D gene unclear. The DNA sequence reads TGTGCCAGCAGTCCCGGTCCGGGTGTCAATGAGCAGTTCTTC. This is translated as CASSPGPGVNEQFF.